The clone carrying this T cell receptor beta chain was picked up one time. This sample is part of a study of blood T cell repertoires in COVID-19. This table comes from immunoSEQ multiplex PCR, and its TCRdb copy is limited to in-frame clones, with some not included. The sample contains some 83,000 clones, approximately 90% of which appear only once. Germline CDR1 is LGHNA and CDR2 is YSLEER. This CDR3 has 17 residues. V lost 0 bases to trimming and J lost 0 bases; unmatched junction nucleotides: 5. Sequencing input: peripheral blood. The TCR was taken from a man in his fifties with acute or convalescent COVID-19. The chain carries TRBV4-3 and TRBJ2-1; 7 bases agree with TRBD2. The CDR3 spells CASSQDKGRASYNEQFF. The CDR3 DNA is TGCGCCAGCAGCCAAGATAAGGGGAGGGCCTCCTACAATGAGCAGTTCTTC.